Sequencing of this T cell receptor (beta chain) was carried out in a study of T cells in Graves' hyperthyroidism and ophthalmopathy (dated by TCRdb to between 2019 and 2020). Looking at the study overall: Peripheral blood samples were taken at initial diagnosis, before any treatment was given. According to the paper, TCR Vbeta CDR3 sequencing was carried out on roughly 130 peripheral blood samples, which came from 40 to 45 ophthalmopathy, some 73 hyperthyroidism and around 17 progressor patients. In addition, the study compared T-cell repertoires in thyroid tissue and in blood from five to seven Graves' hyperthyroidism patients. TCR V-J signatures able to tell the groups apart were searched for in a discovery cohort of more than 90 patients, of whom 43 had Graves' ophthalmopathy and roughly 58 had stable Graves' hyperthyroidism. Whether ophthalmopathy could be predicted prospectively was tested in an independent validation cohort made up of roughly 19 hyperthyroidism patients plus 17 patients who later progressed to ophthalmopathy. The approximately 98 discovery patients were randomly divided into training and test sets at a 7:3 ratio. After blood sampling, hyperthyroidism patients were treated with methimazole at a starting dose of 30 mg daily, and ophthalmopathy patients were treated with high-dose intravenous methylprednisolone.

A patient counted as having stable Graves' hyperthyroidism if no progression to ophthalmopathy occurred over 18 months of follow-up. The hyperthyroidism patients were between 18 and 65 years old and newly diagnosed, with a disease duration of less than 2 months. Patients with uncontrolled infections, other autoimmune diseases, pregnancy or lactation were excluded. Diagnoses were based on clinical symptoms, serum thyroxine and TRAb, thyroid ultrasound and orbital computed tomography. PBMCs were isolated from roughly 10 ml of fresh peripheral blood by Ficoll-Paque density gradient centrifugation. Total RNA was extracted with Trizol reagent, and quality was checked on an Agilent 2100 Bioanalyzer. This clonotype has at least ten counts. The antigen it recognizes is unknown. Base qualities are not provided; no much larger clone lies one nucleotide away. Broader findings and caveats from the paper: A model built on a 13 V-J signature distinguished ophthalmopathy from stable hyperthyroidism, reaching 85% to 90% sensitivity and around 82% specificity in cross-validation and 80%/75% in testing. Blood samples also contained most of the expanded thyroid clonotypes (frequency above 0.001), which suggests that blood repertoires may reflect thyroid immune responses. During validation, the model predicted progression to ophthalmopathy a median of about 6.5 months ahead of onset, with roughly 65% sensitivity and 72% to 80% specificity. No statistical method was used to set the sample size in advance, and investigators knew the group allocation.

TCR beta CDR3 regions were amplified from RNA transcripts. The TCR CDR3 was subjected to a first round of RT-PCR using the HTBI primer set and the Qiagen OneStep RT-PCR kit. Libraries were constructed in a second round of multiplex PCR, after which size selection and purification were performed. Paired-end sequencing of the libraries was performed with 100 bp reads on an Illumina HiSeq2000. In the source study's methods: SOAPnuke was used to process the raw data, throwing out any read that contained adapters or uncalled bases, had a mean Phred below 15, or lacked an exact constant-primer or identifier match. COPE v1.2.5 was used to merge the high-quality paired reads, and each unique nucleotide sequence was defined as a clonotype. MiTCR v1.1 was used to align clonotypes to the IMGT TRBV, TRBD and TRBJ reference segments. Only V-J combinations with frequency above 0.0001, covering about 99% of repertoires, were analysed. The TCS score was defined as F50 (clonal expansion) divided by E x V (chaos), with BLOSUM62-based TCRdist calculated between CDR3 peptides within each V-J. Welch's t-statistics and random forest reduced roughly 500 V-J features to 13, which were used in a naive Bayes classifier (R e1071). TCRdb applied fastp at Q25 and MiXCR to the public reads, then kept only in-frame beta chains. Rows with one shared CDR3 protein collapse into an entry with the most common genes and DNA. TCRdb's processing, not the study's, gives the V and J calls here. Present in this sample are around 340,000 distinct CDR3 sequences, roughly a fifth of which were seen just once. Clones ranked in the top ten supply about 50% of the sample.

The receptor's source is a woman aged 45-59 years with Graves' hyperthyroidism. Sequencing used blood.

The bases read TGCAGCGTTGAAAGCCAGAACGAGCAGTACTTC. This is translated as CSVESQNEQYF. The rearrangement combines TRBV29-1 with TRBJ2-7, with no reliable assignment of the D segment. From a lookup of the germline V gene, CDR1 and CDR2 are SQVTM and ANQGSEA. V and J lose 2 bases and 5 bases, and a span of 7 bases separates them. Counted from cysteine to phenylalanine, this CDR3 has 11 amino acids. CDR3 DNA is the only sequence kept; it has 33 bases, read in frame from the first base.